These 4 T cell receptor beta chains came from one sample sequenced in a study of cytomegalovirus exposure and HLA in healthy donors. A multiplex PCR was run with 60 Vbeta primers and 13 Jbeta primers. Sequencing used immunoSEQ multiplex PCR; TCRdb keeps in-frame clones, though not all of them. The table has roughly 150,000 clones, roughly 82% seen once. The material sequenced was PBMCs. These receptors were taken from a woman aged 50 to 60 in good health and CMV-seropositive.

V and J are TRBV7-9 and TRBJ1-2, with 8 bases matching TRBD1. Germline CDR1 is SEHNR and CDR2 is FQNEAQ (reference sequence). There are 14 residues in the CDR3. V trimming: 2 bases; J trimming: 6 bases; junction bases outside the gene matches: 5. The CDR3 coding sequence is TGTGCCAGCAGCTTACAGGGGGCGCGAAATGGCTACACCTTC. Encoded protein: CASSLQGARNGYTF.

The V gene is TRBV9, the J gene TRBJ2-6; D not certain. This CDR3 has 13 amino acids. V was pared by 1 base and J by 4 bases, with 3 bases between. Looked up from germline, CDR1 is SGDLS and CDR2 is YYNGEE. For the CDR3, the DNA is TGTGCCAGCAGCGTATCAGGGGCCAACGTCCTGACTTTC. The encoded protein is CASSVSGANVLTF.

This chain connects TRBV15 to TRBJ1-6; the D is unclear. Trimming removed 0 bases from V and 5 bases from J, with 8 bases in between. CDR3 length equals 15 residues. Germline V gene data show CDR1 as LNHNV and CDR2 as YYDKDF (reference sequence). Here the CDR3 reads CATSRDFGDNSPLHF. CDR3 nucleotides: TGTGCCACCAGCAGAGATTTCGGAGATAATTCACCCCTCCACTTT.

The V call is TRBV4-1, the J call TRBJ1-4; tentative D call: TRBD1 (6 bases). CDR1 and CDR2 from the germline V gene are MGHRA and YSYEKL. The CDR3 spans 12 residues. V shed 8 bases and J shed 2 bases, with 6 bases lying between them. The CDR3 sequence: CASGQTNEKLFF. In DNA, the CDR3 is TGCGCCAGCGGACAGACTAATGAAAAACTGTTTTTT.